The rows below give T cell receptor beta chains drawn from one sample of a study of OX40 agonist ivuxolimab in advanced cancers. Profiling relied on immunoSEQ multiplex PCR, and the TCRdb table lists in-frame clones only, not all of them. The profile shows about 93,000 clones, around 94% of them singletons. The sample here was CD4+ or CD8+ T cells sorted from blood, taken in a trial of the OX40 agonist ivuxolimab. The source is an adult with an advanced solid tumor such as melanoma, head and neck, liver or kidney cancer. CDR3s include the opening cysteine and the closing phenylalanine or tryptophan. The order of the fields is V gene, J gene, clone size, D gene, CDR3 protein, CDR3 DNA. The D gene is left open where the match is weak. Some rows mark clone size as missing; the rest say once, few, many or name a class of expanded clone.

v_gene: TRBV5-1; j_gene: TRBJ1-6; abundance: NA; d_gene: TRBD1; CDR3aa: CASSDRGLGSPLHF; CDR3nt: TGCGCCAGCAGTGACAGGGGGCTGGGATCACCCCTCCACTTT
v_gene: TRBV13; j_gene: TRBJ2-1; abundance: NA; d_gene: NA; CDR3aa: CASSSEYNEQFF; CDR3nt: TGTGCCAGCAGCTCAGAGTACAATGAGCAGTTCTTC
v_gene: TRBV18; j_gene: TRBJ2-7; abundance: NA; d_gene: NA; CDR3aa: CASSPPDSYEQYF; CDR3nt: TGTGCCAGCTCACCACCCGATTCCTACGAGCAGTACTTC
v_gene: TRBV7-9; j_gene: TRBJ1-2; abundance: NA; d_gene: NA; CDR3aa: CASSVYSGLEGGYTF; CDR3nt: TGTGCCAGCAGCGTGTACAGTGGCTTGGAAGGAGGCTACACCTTC
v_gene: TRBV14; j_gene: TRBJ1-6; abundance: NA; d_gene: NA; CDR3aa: CASSQGGVANSPLHF; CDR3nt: TGTGCCAGCAGCCAAGGGGGGGTGGCTAATTCACCCCTCCACTTT
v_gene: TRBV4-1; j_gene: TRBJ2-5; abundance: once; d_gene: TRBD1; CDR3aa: CASSQVKTGAETQYF; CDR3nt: TGCGCCAGCAGCCAAGTCAAGACAGGGGCCGAGACCCAGTACTTC
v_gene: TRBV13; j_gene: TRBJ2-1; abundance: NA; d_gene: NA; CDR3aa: CASSRGSYNEQFF; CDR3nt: TGTGCCAGCAGCCGAGGTTCCTACAATGAGCAGTTCTTC
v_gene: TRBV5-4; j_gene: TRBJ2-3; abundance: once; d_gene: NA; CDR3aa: CASSRDSTDTQYF; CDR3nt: TGTGCCAGCAGCCGGGACAGCACAGATACGCAGTATTTT
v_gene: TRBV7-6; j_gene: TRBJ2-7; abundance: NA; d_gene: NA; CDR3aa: CASSLAASDSYEQYF; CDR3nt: TGTGCCAGCAGTCTAGCCGCTAGCGACTCCTACGAGCAGTACTTC
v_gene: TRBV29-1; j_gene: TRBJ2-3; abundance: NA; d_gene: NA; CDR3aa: CSVEARPVTSTDTQYF; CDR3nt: TGCAGCGTTGAAGCTCGTCCAGTTACTAGCACAGATACGCAGTATTTT
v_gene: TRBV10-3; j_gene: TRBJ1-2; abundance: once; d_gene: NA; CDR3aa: CAISERAVADYLNYGYTF; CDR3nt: TGTGCCATCAGTGAGAGGGCGGTGGCGGATTACCTTAACTATGGCTACACCTTC
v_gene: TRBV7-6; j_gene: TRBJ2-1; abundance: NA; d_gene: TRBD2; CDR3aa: CASSYLIGLVRTAYNEQFF; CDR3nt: TGTGCCAGCAGCTACTTGATCGGACTAGTACGAACTGCCTACAATGAGCAGTTCTTC
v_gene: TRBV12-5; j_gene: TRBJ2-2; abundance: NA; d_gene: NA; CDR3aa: CASGWGTANTGELFF; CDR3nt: TGTGCTAGTGGTTGGGGGACGGCGAACACCGGGGAGCTGTTTTTT
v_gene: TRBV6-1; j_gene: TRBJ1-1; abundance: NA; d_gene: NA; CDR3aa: CASSEGWGGWTEAFF; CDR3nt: TGTGCCAGCAGTGAAGGGTGGGGGGGTTGGACTGAAGCTTTCTTT
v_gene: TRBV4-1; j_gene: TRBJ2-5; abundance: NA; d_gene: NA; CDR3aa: CASSRTPSMETQYF; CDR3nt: TGCGCCAGCAGTCGGACACCTTCAATGGAGACCCAGTACTTC
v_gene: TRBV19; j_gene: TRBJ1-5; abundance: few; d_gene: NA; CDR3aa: CASSIYDGARQPQHF; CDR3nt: TGTGCCAGTAGTATCTACGACGGGGCACGGCAGCCCCAGCATTTT
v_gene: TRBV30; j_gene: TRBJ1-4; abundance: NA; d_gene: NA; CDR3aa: CAWSPPRTQGPNEKLFF; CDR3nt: TGTGCCTGGAGTCCCCCCAGAACCCAAGGGCCTAATGAAAAACTGTTTTTT
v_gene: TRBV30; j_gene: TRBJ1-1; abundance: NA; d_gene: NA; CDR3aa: CAWSVGWGTEAFF; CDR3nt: TGTGCCTGGAGTGTGGGGTGGGGGACTGAAGCTTTCTTT
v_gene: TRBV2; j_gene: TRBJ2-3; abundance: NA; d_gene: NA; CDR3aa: CASWYSIDTQYF; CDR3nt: TGTGCCAGCTGGTATAGCATAGATACGCAGTATTTT
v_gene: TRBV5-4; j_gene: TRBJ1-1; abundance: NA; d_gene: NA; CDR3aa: CASSLVTRSTEAFF; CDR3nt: TGTGCCAGCAGCTTGGTAACGCGTAGCACTGAAGCTTTCTTT
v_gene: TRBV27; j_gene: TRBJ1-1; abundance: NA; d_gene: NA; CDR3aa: CASSFIPWTPATEAFF; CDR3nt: TGTGCCAGCAGTTTCATCCCTTGGACGCCGGCAACTGAAGCTTTCTTT
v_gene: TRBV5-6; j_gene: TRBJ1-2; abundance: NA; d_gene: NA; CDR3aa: CASSTGSANYGYTF; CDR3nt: TGTGCCAGCAGTACAGGGTCGGCCAACTATGGCTACACCTTC
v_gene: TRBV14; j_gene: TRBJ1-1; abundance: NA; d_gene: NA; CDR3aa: CASSQDPTVEAFF; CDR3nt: TGTGCCAGCAGCCAAGATCCAACAGTTGAAGCTTTCTTT
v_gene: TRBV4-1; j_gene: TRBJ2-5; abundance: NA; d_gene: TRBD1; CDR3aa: CASSQIQGAPQETQYF; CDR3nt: TGCGCCAGCAGTCAAATACAGGGGGCCCCCCAAGAGACCCAGTACTTC
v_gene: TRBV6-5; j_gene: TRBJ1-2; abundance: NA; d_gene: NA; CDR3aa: CASSPSGQFLYGYTF; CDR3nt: TGTGCCAGCAGCCCATCCGGACAGTTCCTCTATGGCTACACCTTC
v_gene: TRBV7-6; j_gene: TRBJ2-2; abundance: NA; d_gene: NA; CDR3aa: CASSLAPTGELFF; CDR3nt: TGTGCCAGCAGCTTAGCCCCGACCGGGGAGCTGTTTTTT
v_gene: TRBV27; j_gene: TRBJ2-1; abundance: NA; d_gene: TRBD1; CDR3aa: CASREQGAVSYNEQFF; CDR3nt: TGTGCCAGCAGGGAACAGGGGGCTGTTTCCTACAATGAGCAGTTCTTC
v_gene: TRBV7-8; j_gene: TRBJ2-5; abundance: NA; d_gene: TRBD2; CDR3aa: CASSSSRAGRRETQYF; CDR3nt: TGTGCCAGCAGCTCCTCCAGAGCGGGGCGGAGAGAGACCCAGTACTTC
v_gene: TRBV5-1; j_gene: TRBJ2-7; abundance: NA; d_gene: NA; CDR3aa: CASSPYVGRAHEQYF; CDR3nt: TGCGCCAGCAGCCCATACGTCGGCAGGGCGCACGAGCAGTACTTC
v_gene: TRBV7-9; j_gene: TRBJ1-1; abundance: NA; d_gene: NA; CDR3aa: CASGQGRGDTEAFF; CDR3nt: TGTGCCAGCGGCCAGGGGAGGGGGGACACTGAAGCTTTCTTT
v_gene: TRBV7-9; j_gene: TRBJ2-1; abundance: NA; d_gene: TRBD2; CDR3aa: CASSTRGGAGNEQFF; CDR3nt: TGTGCCAGCAGCACACGGGGGGGCGCAGGCAATGAGCAGTTCTTC
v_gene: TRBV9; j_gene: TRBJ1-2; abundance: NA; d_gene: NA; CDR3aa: CASSVSWQACFWAYYGYTF; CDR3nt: TGTGCCAGCAGCGTCAGTTGGCAGGCTTGTTTCTGGGCCTACTATGGCTACACCTTC
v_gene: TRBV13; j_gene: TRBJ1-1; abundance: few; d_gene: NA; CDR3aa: CASSGPSVAFF; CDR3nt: TGTGCCAGCAGCGGGCCGAGCGTAGCTTTCTTT
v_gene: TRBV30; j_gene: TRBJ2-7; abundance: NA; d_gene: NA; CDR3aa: CAWSVHPRLAPYEQYF; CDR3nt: TGTGCCTGGAGTGTACACCCCCGGCTAGCCCCCTACGAGCAGTACTTC
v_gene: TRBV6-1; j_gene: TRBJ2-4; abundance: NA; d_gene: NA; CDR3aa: CASSGGEGARKTIQYF; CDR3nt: TGTGCCAGCAGTGGGGGGGAGGGGGCCCGGAAAACCATTCAGTACTTC
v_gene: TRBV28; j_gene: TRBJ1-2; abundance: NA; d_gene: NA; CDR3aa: CASSPVWDNYGYTF; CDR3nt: TGTGCCAGCAGCCCAGTCTGGGACAACTATGGCTACACCTTC
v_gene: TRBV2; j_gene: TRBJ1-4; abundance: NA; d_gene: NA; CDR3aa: CASSEGDRYSNEKLFF; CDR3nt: TGTGCCAGCAGTGAAGGGGACCGCTACTCTAATGAAAAACTGTTTTTT
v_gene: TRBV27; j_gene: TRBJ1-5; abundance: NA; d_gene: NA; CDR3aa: CASRSGLINQPQHF; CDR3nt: TGTGCCAGCAGATCCGGTCTCATTAATCAGCCCCAGCATTTT
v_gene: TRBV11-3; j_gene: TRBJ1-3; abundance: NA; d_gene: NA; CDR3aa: CASSSPEGEGNTIYF; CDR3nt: TGTGCCAGCAGCTCCCCCGAGGGAGAAGGAAACACCATATATTTT
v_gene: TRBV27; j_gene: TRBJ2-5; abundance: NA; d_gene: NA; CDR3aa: CASSPAPGVWQETQYF; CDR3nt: TGTGCCAGCAGTCCCGCCCCGGGGGTATGGCAAGAGACCCAGTACTTC
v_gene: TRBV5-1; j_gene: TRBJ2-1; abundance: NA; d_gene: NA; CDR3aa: CASSLVTSSYNEQFF; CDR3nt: TGCGCCAGCAGCTTGGTCACCAGCTCCTACAATGAGCAGTTCTTC
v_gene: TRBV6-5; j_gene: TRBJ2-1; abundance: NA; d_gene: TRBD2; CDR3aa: CASSPLADHNEQFF; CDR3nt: TGTGCCAGCAGCCCTCTAGCGGACCACAATGAGCAGTTCTTC
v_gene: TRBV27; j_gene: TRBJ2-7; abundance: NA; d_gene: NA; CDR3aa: CASTFSLGSDEQYF; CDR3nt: TGTGCCAGCACCTTCTCCCTGGGTAGCGACGAGCAGTACTTC
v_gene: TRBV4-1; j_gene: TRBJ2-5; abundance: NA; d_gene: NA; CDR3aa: CASSQSNSKETQYF; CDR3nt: TGCGCCAGCAGCCAAAGTAACAGTAAAGAGACCCAGTACTTC
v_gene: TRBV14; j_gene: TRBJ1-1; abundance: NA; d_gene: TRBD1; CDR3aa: CASSQYTGTGVTEAFF; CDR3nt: TGTGCCAGCAGCCAATATACCGGGACAGGGGTCACTGAAGCTTTCTTT
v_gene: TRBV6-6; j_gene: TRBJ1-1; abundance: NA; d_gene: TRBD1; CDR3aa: CASSFDRGQYTEAFF; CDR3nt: TGTGCCAGCAGTTTCGACAGGGGGCAGTACACTGAAGCTTTCTTT
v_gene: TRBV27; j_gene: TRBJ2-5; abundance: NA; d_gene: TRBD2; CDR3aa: CASSSIAGGLSQTQYF; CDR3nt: TGTGCCAGCAGTTCCATAGCGGGGGGGCTTTCCCAGACCCAGTACTTC
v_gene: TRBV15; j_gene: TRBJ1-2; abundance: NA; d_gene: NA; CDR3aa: CATSSPGAHGYTF; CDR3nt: TGTGCCACCAGCAGCCCGGGGGCACATGGCTACACCTTC
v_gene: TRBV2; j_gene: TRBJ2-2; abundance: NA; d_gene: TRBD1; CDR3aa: CASTVTGIGELFF; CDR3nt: TGTGCCAGCACCGTGACAGGGATCGGGGAGCTGTTTTTT
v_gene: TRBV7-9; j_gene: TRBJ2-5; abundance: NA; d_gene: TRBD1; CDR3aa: CASKGQGLRQETQYF; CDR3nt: TGTGCCAGCAAAGGACAGGGACTGCGCCAAGAGACCCAGTACTTC
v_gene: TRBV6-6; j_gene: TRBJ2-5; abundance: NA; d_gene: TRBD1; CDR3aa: CASSYEGTGETQYF; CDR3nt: TGTGCCAGCAGTTACGAAGGGACAGGGGAGACCCAGTACTTC
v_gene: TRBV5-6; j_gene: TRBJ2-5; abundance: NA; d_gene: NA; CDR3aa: CASSLRGTRETQYF; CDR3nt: TGTGCCAGCAGCTTGAGAGGGACGAGGGAGACCCAGTACTTC
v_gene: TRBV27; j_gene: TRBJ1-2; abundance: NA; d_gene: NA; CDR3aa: CASSLGASYGYTF; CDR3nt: TGTGCCAGCAGTTTGGGGGCCTCCTATGGCTACACCTTC
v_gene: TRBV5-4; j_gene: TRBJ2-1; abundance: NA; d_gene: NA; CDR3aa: CASSLVGAGNEQFF; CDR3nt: TGTGCCAGCAGCTTGGTCGGAGCTGGCAATGAGCAGTTCTTC
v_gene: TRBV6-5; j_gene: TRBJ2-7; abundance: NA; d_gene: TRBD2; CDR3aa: CASSQGLAGSYEQYF; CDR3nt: TGTGCCAGCAGCCAGGGGCTAGCGGGCTCCTACGAGCAGTACTTC
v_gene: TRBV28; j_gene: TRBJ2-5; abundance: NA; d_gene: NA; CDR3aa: CASSYRPRGLRGETQYF; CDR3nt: TGTGCCAGCAGCTACCGGCCTCGGGGCCTTAGGGGGGAGACCCAGTACTTC
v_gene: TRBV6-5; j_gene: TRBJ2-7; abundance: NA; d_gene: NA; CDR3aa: CASGTPGNEQYF; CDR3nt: TGTGCCAGCGGGACCCCAGGGAACGAGCAGTACTTC
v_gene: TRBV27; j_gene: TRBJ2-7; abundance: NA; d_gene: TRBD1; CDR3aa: CASIGQGSYEQYF; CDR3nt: TGTGCCAGCATCGGACAGGGAAGCTACGAGCAGTACTTC
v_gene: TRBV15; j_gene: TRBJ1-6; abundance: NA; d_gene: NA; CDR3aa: CATSRDVVSPLHF; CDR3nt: TGTGCCACCAGCAGAGACGTGGTTTCACCCCTCCACTTT
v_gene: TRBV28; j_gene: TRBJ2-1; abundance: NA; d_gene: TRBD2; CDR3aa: CASSFEGGGADEQFF; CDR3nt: TGTGCCAGCAGTTTTGAAGGCGGGGGGGCGGATGAGCAGTTCTTC